The T cell receptor beta chain described here comes from a study of cytomegalovirus exposure and HLA in healthy donors. Trimming removed 3 bases from V and 4 bases from J, with 9 bases in between. The CDR3 runs 13 residues. The V gene's germline CDR1 is SGHRS and CDR2 YFSETQ. The study ran its PCR with 60 Vbeta and 13 Jbeta primers. Repertoires were generated with immunoSEQ multiplex PCR, while TCRdb's copy carries only in-frame clones and drops some. The table includes 150,000 to 200,000 clones, roughly four fifths detected once. The receptor was derived from a woman in her 40s in good health and CMV-seronegative. The specimen was PBMCs. This chain connects TRBV5-1 to TRBJ2-3; D is possibly TRBD1 (5 bases). CDR3 sequence reads: CASSSQGADTQYF. As DNA, the CDR3 is TGCGCCAGCAGCTCCCAGGGTGCAGATACGCAGTATTTT.